What follows are 5 T cell receptor beta chains derived from one specimen sequenced in a study of molecular identifiers for immune sequencing clone quantification. One entry per CDR3 protein, called by TCRdb with MiXCR from the PCR reads. The table has approximately 97,000 distinct CDR3 sequences, 35% seen once. Source material: naive CD8+ T cells from blood, with Jurkat cell RNA spiked in. Subset specified: FACS-sorted CD8+CD4-CCR7+CD45RA+ naive T cells. These receptors all stem from a human donor in good health. Some libraries in this study had Jurkat cell RNA spiked in.

This clonotype appeared many times. V and J are TRBV6-6 and TRBJ2-7; 8 nucleotides align to TRBD2. J gave up 7 bases and V 0 bases, and 8 bases lay outside the gene matches. The CDR3 is made up of 15 amino acids. The germline V gene encodes CDR1 MNHNY and CDR2 SVGAGI (reference sequence). In DNA form, the CDR3 reads TGTGCCAGCAGTTACTCGAGTGCGGGAGGAGGTGAGCAGTACTTC. It encodes CASSYSSAGGGEQYF.

The chain links TRBV12-3 or TRBV12-4 to TRBJ2-5; 12 bases align to TRBD2. The V and J ends lost 6 bases and 4 bases, in that order; junction bases with no gene match: 15. The CDR3 runs 18 residues. The CDR3 spells CASSPTTSGSLSRETQYF. CDR3 DNA sequence: TGTGCCAGCAGCCCAACGACTAGCGGGAGCTTAAGCCGAGAGACCCAGTACTTC.

The gene calls are TRBV10-3 and TRBJ1-1; 8 bases are a match to TRBD1. The CDR3 has 15 amino acids. The germline gives CDR1 ENHRY, CDR2 SYGVKD. After removal of 2 bases from V and 1 base from J, the junction contained 3 bases not matched to a gene. CDR3 DNA: TGTGCCATCAGTGAGAGGACAGGGAAGAACACTGAAGCTTTCTTT. Residues: CAISERTGKNTEAFF.

This chain joins TRBV29-1 and TRBJ2-7; D gene ambiguous. This CDR3 spans 13 amino acids. The germline V and J ends were trimmed by 0 bases and 1 base, with 7 bases remaining between them. Per the germline V gene, CDR1 is SQVTM and CDR2 is ANQGSEA. CDR3 sequence: CSVEEPGSYEQYF. The CDR3 bases are TGCAGCGTTGAAGAGCCGGGTTCCTACGAGCAGTACTTC.

This clonotype was observed a handful of times. The CDR3, as DNA: TGTGCCAGCAGCCCACCAGGGAGACTTCTAGGGCAGTACTTC. Protein product: CASSPPGRLLGQYF. V is TRBV4-2 and J is TRBJ2-7; either TRBD1 or TRBD2 may fit D (5 bases each). V was shortened by 4 bases and J by 9 bases, with 19 bases between the two germline ends. The germline gives CDR1 LGHNA, CDR2 YNFKEQ. The CDR3 consists of 14 residues.